This T cell receptor beta chain was captured in a study of blood T cell repertoires in COVID-19. About the research overall: The United States, Italy and Spain were the sources of the acute and convalescent COVID-19 samples. T cells, B-cell-depleted T cells, or PBMCs provided the cDNA or gDNA that served as material.

The germline V gene encodes CDR1 GTSNPN and CDR2 SVGIG (reference sequence). Trimming cost V 0 bases and J 1 base; bases outside gene matches: 5. The CDR3 is 16 residues long. Per the study methods: Estimated nucleated cell counts came from reference gene primer amplification. Only in-frame clones appear in the TCRdb table, and some are missing; sequencing was by immunoSEQ multiplex PCR. V and J calls and clone size are given by that table; D and trimming were obtained from the DNA. Counted here are a few hundred thousand clones, approximately 86% occurring once; the ten biggest clones make up roughly 3.1%.

V and J are TRBV30 and TRBJ1-5; 8 nucleotides line up with TRBD1. The sequenced sample was peripheral blood. This TCR was sampled from a young woman with acute or convalescent COVID-19. The CDR3 DNA is TGTGCCTGGAGTGTACGATACAGGGGGAGCAATCAGCCCCAGCATTTT. Protein sequence: CAWSVRYRGSNQPQHF.